These T cell receptor beta chains were read from a single sample in a study of blood T cell repertoires in COVID-19. Here immunoSEQ multiplex PCR was the method, and the copy in TCRdb shows in-frame clones only, minus some. The sample lists 15,000 to 20,000 clones; 65% to 85% were seen once. The specimen was peripheral blood. These receptors all come from a man between 35 and 55 years old with active or convalescent COVID-19. CDR3s leave out the opening cysteine and the closing phenylalanine or tryptophan. A D gene is named only where the DNA matches it firmly.

length,V,D,CDR3
18,TRBV4-1,TRBD2,ASSQPGLAGGTANTGELF
12,TRBV18,.,ASSPQGFAYGYT
12,TRBV5-1,TRBD1,ASSPGQPNEKLF
11,TRBV7-3,.,ASSLIKGWEQY
11,TRBV2,.,ATLPPSNTEAF
13,TRBV5-1,.,ASSLELSGANVLT
10,TRBV6-5,.,ASSRTADEQY
13,TRBV27,TRBD2,ASSSSPGLAETQY
11,TRBV27,.,ASSGTGRGGYT
12,TRBV5-6,.,ASSLTRGDTEAF
14,TRBV19,TRBD1,ASSIAAGGTNTEAF
13,TRBV3-1/TRBV3-2,TRBD1,ASSLLGTGGSPLH
13,TRBV11-1,TRBD1,ASSLTWTGLNGYT
11,TRBV2,.,ASSETVNYGYT
12,TRBV7-9,.,ASSPGGAAYEQY
13,TRBV5-6,TRBD1,ASSLYRGRPYEQY
13,TRBV5-4,TRBD1,ASSHGQGPTDTQY
12,TRBV12-5,TRBD1,ASGYRDSSYEQY
14,TRBV7-2,.,ASSLGGGAGQGKLF
15,TRBV4-2,.,ASSQEEGGASFYEQY
10,TRBV6-5,.,ASSSGAYEQY
11,TRBV12-3/TRBV12-4,.,ASSPQGKQPQH
8,TRBV29-1,.,SVFLYEQY
13,TRBV13,.,ASSLNWGWYNEQF
15,TRBV4-1,TRBD1,ASSQDLWDRVADTQY
14,TRBV9,.,ASSTRTSLGYNEQF
14,TRBV19,.,ASSTGPGSANEKLF
13,TRBV3-1/TRBV3-2,TRBD1,ASSQQGAGRNGYT
10,TRBV5-6,.,ASSSDSYEQY
17,TRBV5-4,TRBD2,ASSLAGLAGRLAKNIQY
13,TRBV7-2,.,ASSQPRTGGNTIY
12,TRBV19,.,ASSPTGRGYEQY
12,TRBV29-1,TRBD1,SVADRLRGYEQY
12,TRBV19,.,ASKPSRNSYEQY
9,TRBV20-1,TRBD2,STLGGGEQY
9,TRBV3-1/TRBV3-2,.,ASSQLSEQF
13,TRBV9,.,ASSVGGELNYGYT
14,TRBV5-1,.,ASSDGGGGRADTQY
16,TRBV6-6,TRBD2,ASSLLRGETSGKYEQY
13,TRBV27,TRBD2,ASSPRSGVTDTQY
16,TRBV2,.,ASSADFSGGLISYEQY